Each of the 14 T cell receptor beta chains below was sequenced from the same sample in a study of shared clonotypes between healthy human individuals. Assay: immunoSEQ multiplex PCR; the TCRdb copy retains only in-frame clones and omits some. The sample records over 1.5 million clones, approximately 98% being singletons. Sample: naive CD4+ T cells sorted from blood. Subset reported: CD45RA+ positively selected. The source of these receptors is a man under 40 in good health.

V gene TRBV10-1 combines with J gene TRBJ1-1, with D perhaps TRBD1 (6 bases). The germline V and J ends were trimmed by 2 bases and 11 bases, with 12 bases remaining between them. The CDR3 runs to 12 residues. Germline V gene data show CDR1 as WNHNN and CDR2 as SYGVQD (reference sequence). CDR3 amino acids: CASSEVQGRAFF. The CDR3 region has the DNA TGCGCCAGCAGTGAGGTTCAGGGGAGGGCTTTCTTT.

This clone was seen once. The chain links TRBV9 to TRBJ1-1; D possibly corresponds to TRBD1 (6 bases). V was shortened by 3 bases and J by 6 bases, with 18 bases between the two germline ends. CDR1 and CDR2 from the germline V gene are SGDLS and YYNGEE. The CDR3 is made up of 15 amino acids. The CDR3 DNA follows: TGTGCCAGCAGCGCCTCCTGGGGGGCCGGCGCTGAAGCTTTCTTT. Amino acids: CASSASWGAGAEAFF.

The chain carries TRBV27 and TRBJ2-7; the D gene is possibly TRBD1 (6 bases). Germline-derived CDR1 and CDR2 are MNHEY and SMNVEV (reference sequence). V was trimmed by 5 bases and J by 0 bases, leaving 8 bases between them. The CDR3 spans 13 residues. This CDR3 reads CASSNRASYEQYF. Here the CDR3 DNA reads TGTGCCAGCAGTAACAGGGCCTCCTACGAGCAGTACTTC.

As for this clone: Other nucleotide sequences from this sample produce the same CDR3. V usage is TRBV9 and J usage is TRBJ1-5; no clear D gene. CDR3 length equals 13 residues. V was clipped by 1 base and J by 7 bases, with 9 bases between them. Germline CDR1 reads SGDLS; CDR2 reads YYNGEE. The CDR3 bases are TGTGCCAGCAGCGTATCTGGGGAGCAGCCCCAGCATTTT. It encodes CASSVSGEQPQHF.

This chain uses TRBV6-6 with TRBJ2-3; no firm D call. V lost 2 bases, J lost 3 bases, and 9 bases lay in between. The CDR3 runs 14 residues. Germline values: CDR1 MNHNY, CDR2 SVGAGI (reference sequence). The CDR3 DNA reads as TGTGCCAGCAGTTACCAACAGCTAACAGATACGCAGTATTTT. Its protein is CASSYQQLTDTQYF.

This chain joins TRBV5-1 and TRBJ2-3, with D unclear. Germline-derived CDR1 and CDR2 are SGHRS and YFSETQ. CDR3 length: 14 amino acids. The V end was cut by 4 bases, the J end by 0 bases, with 9 bases between. The CDR3 DNA reads TGCGCCAGCAGCCAATCCGCTAGCACAGATACGCAGTATTTT. As protein: CASSQSASTDTQYF.

DNA for the CDR3: TGCAGCGTTGATCCAGCTAGTCCCCTTACGGGTGAGCAGTTCTTC. Translated: CSVDPASPLTGEQFF. The chain joins TRBV29-1 to TRBJ2-1; D remains unclear. V was trimmed by 3 bases and J by 9 bases, leaving 21 bases between them. The CDR3 runs to 15 residues. The V gene's germline CDR1 is SQVTM and CDR2 ANQGSEA.

The chain is built from TRBV27 and TRBJ2-2; 10 positions match TRBD2. Per the germline V gene, CDR1 is MNHEY and CDR2 is SMNVEV (reference sequence). The trim removed 6 bases at V and 7 bases at J, leaving 14 bases unmatched. The length of the CDR3 is 17 residues. For the CDR3, the DNA is TGTGCCAGCAGATCTCTAGCGGGAGTAAGAGGAGGCGGGGAGCTGTTTTTT. Translating gives CASRSLAGVRGGGELFF.

The chain links TRBV28 to TRBJ1-5, with 7 positions matching TRBD1. Germline V lookup: CDR1 MDHEN, CDR2 SYDVKM. This CDR3 contains 16 residues. The V and J ends lost 5 bases and 0 bases, in that order; junction bases with no gene match: 7. In DNA form, the CDR3 reads TGTGCCAGCAGTGGGGACAGTCTCTATAGCAATCAGCCCCAGCATTTT. It codes for CASSGDSLYSNQPQHF.

J is TRBJ2-1 and V is TRBV7-2; no firm D call. Germline values: CDR1 SGHTA, CDR2 FQGNSA. This CDR3 region has 16 residues. The germline V and J ends were trimmed by 8 bases and 0 bases, with 17 bases remaining between them. DNA for the CDR3: TGTGCCAGCGCGAAAACGGGCGGCAGCTCCTACAATGAGCAGTTCTTC. It codes for CASAKTGGSSYNEQFF.

About this clone itself: The same CDR3 can be traced to other DNA sequences in this sample. The rearrangement uses TRBV29-1 and TRBJ1-5; D not resolved. This CDR3 has 12 amino acids. The V gene's germline CDR1 is SQVTM and CDR2 ANQGSEA. V lost 6 bases, J lost 1 base, and 7 bases lay in between. The CDR3 sequence is CSVSGSNQPQHF. The CDR3 DNA sequence: TGCAGCGTCAGTGGGAGCAATCAGCCCCAGCATTTT.

A remark on this clone: Distinct nucleotide sequences in the sample also encode this CDR3. V and J are TRBV7-2 and TRBJ2-1, with 9 bases fitting TRBD2. The V gene's germline CDR1 is SGHTA and CDR2 FQGNSA. Trimming cost V 2 bases and J 4 bases; bases outside gene matches: 3. The CDR3 contains 15 residues. CDR3 loop: CASSLSSGGYNEQFF. The CDR3 nucleotides read TGTGCCAGCAGCTTAAGTAGCGGGGGTTACAATGAGCAGTTCTTC.

V and J are TRBV28 and TRBJ2-7, with 7 bases fitting TRBD1. The CDR3 length is 15 residues. From germline, CDR1 is MDHEN and CDR2 SYDVKM. V was pared by 3 bases and J by 3 bases, with 8 bases of the junction left unmatched. CDR3 sequence: CASSLDNRGVYEQYF. In DNA form, the CDR3 reads TGTGCCAGCAGTTTGGACAACAGGGGAGTCTACGAGCAGTACTTC.

The rearrangement joins TRBV7-2 to TRBJ2-4; tentative D call: TRBD1 (5 bases). Trimming removed 0 bases from V and 3 bases from J, with 18 bases in between. CDR3 length equals 18 residues. The germline V gene has CDR1 SGHTA and CDR2 FQGNSA. CDR3: CASSLAIKGRVIKNIQYF. The DNA of the CDR3 is TGTGCCAGCAGCTTAGCGATAAAGGGCAGGGTGATCAAAAACATTCAGTACTTC. The full variable domain, in which reference TRBV7-2 and TRBJ2-4 provide the parts outside the CDR3, is GAGVSQSPSNKVTEKGKDVELRCDPISGHTALYWYRQSLGQGLEFLIYFQGNSAPDKSGLPSDRFSAERTGGSVSTLTIQRTQQEDSAVYLCASSLAIKGRVIKNIQYFGAGTRLSVL.